This TCR beta chain derives from a study of control samples from healthy donors and cancer patients. The CDR3 has 16 amino acids. Germline V gene data show CDR1 as LNHDA and CDR2 as SQIVND (reference sequence). Trimming took off 5 bases at V and 0 bases at J, with 14 bases between the two ends. Libraries were prepared by immunoSEQ multiplex PCR; TCRdb keeps only in-frame clonotypes and omits some of them. The sample carries about 100,000 clones, about 91% recorded once. Sequenced input: blood. This chain joins TRBV19 and TRBJ1-3; D possibly corresponds to TRBD1 (5 bases). The sequence came from a woman aged 18-29 years in good health. The CDR3 nucleotides are TGTGCCAGTAGTCTCCTATGGGGCCCCTCTGGAAACACCATATATTTT. Protein sequence: CASSLLWGPSGNTIYF. The variable domain in full, with the rest retrieved from reference TRBV19 and TRBJ1-3, is DGGITQSPKYLFRKEGQNVTLSCEQNLNHDAMYWYRQDPGQGLRLIYYSQIVNDFQKGDIAEGYSVSREKKESFPLTVTSAQKNPTAFYLCASSLLWGPSGNTIYFGEGSWLTVV.